This T cell receptor (beta chain) was obtained from a study of T-cell reconstitution after alpha-beta-depleted transplantation in children. Study-wide findings and caveats: Newly produced T cells mostly provided counts and TCRbeta diversity after one year, as hyperexpanded clones declined. It was surviving recipient T cells and thymic progenitors that gave some patients high TCRbeta diversity at day 60. Reportedly, alpha-beta T cells present about two months post-transplant originated from several hundred expanded clones of graft origin.

As regards this clonotype: Its specificity is not known.

The TCRbeta library was prepared with unique molecular identifiers. TCRdb reprocessed the PCR reads with MiXCR, giving one entry per CDR3 protein. This sample yields a few hundred thousand distinct CDR3 sequences, of which 27% are seen a single time; under 45% belongs to the top ten. CDR3 length: 16 amino acids. The V gene's germline CDR1 is SGHRS and CDR2 YFSETQ. V lost 4 bases and J lost 5, with 19 bases in between. The TCR originated in a boy younger than two with Wiskott-Aldrich syndrome, due to receive a stem cell transplant. The sample in question was PBMCs, obtained before TCRalphabeta/CD19-depleted stem cell transplant. The V call is TRBV5-1, the J call TRBJ2-1, with a possible D match to TRBD2 (6 bases). In nucleotides, the CDR3 is TGCGCCAGCAGCCGCATCGGGACTCGGGGCGACAATGAGCAGTTCTTC. This translates into CASSRIGTRGDNEQFF.